This TCR beta chain came from a study of human T cells and chemical hapten exposure. Specified time point: patch test 1, 2 weeks after DPC sensitization. Indicated treatment: therapeutic diphenylcyclopropenone sensitization with weekly scalp DPC. CDR1 is MNHEY, CDR2 SMNVEV, per germline (reference sequence). This CDR3 is built from 15 residues. The J segment lost 7 bases and the V segment lost 2 bases, leaving 8 bases of the junction unmatched. Many counts were recorded for this clonotype. TCRdb reanalysed the RACE reads using MiXCR and keeps one entry per CDR3 protein. The sample holds 380,000 or so distinct CDR3 sequences, approximately 5% seen once.

The rearrangement joins TRBV27 to TRBJ2-1, with 7 bases identical to TRBD2. The sequences come from whole blood, collected in connection with sensitization to the hapten diphenylcyclopropenone (DPC). This sequence was found in a woman aged 45-65 years with alopecia areata. Some clones in this sample may be carry-over from other donors' samples. The CDR3, as DNA: TGTGCCAGCAGTTTAGTACCGGGAGCGGGGAATGAGCAGTTCTTC. Its protein product is CASSLVPGAGNEQFF.